In its sample, the clone carrying this TCR beta chain was seen a few times. Its target is not known. These data come from a study of CD8+ T cells in alopecia areata. Regarding the study as a whole: Scalp lesions, especially in alopecia totalis/universalis, had higher clonality than normal scalp. Scalp clonality and expanded CD8+ clones among the top 100 were significantly decreased by tofacitinib. In scalp samples, resident alphabeta T cells of normal skin are also sequenced.

Treatment noted: oral pan-JAK inhibitor, 5-10 mg twice daily. Extracted RNA was reverse transcribed, and the resulting cDNA served as sequencing template. Some clones are missing from TCRdb's copy, which holds only in-frame ones; the method was immunoSEQ multiplex PCR. In the table there are 110,000 or so clones, around 58% of which are singletons. This CDR3 region has 17 residues. Germline trimming cut 0 bases from V and 5 bases from J; bases unmatched to any gene: 10. This TCR was sampled from a human donor with alopecia areata. The source material was CD8+ T cells sorted from blood, sampled at week 4, from a patient treated with tofacitinib. This rearrangement joins TRBV23-1 to TRBJ2-1; 7 bases agree with TRBD1. TRBV23-1 is noted as an ORF with a role that remains uncertain. This CDR3 is CASSQSGQGDINNEQFF. The CDR3 nucleotides read TGCGCCAGCAGTCAATCAGGGCAGGGGGATATCAACAATGAGCAGTTCTTC.